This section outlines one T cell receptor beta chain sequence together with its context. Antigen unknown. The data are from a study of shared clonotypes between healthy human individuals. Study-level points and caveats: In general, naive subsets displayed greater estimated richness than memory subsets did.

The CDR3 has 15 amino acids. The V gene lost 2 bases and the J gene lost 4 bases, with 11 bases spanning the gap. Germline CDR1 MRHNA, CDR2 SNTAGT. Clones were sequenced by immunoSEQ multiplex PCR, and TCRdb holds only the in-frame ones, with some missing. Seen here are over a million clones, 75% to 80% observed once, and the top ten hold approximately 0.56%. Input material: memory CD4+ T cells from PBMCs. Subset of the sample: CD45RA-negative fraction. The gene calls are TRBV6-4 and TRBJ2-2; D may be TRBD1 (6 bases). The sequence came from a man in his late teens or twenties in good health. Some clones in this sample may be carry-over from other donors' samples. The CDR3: CASSDRGSGTGELFF. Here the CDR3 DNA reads TGTGCCAGCAGTGACAGGGGGTCGGGCACCGGGGAGCTGTTTTTT.